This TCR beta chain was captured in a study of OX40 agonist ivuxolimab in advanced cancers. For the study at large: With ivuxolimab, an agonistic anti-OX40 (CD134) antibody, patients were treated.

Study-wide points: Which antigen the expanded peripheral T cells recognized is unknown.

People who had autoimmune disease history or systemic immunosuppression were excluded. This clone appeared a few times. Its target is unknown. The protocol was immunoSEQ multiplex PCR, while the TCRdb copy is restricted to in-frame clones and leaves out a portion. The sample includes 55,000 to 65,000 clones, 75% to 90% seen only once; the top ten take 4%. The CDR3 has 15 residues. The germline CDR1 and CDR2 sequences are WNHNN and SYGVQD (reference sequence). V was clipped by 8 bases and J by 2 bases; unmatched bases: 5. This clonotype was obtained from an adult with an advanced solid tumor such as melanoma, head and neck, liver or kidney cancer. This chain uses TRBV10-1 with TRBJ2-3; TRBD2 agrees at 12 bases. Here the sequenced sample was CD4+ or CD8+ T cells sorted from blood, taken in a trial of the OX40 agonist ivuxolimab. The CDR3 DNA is TGCGCCAGCTCTAGGACTAGCGGGGCCACAGATACGCAGTATTTT. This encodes CASSRTSGATDTQYF.